This T cell receptor beta chain was profiled in a study of cytomegalovirus exposure and HLA in healthy donors. Whole-study context: There were fewer than 500 genotyped donors. Of these, about 86% fell in the genetic ancestry cluster associated with self-reported Caucasian donors. Study observations and caveats: Researchers reported that a few CMV-associated chains were confirmed in vitro as CMV antigen-specific. Rarity characterized most TCR sequences, yet some public TCRs appeared in many donors.

The PCR used 60 Vbeta and 13 Jbeta primers. Some clones are missing from TCRdb's copy, which holds only in-frame ones; the method was immunoSEQ multiplex PCR. The sample contains about 120,000 clones, approximately 80% of which appear only once. The CDR3 runs to 17 residues. Germline V gene sequence: CDR1 LGHNA, CDR2 YSLEER. V dropped 0 bases and J dropped 0 bases, with 12 bases sitting between them. This clone was seen more than once but under ten times. As yet, its antigen is unknown. The rearrangement joins TRBV4-3 to TRBJ1-3, with a weak D call TRBD1 (6 bases). This sequence originates from a female donor in good health and CMV-seronegative. The sample was PBMCs. CDR3 in DNA: TGCGCCAGCAGCCAAGATCCGACAGGTTCCTCTGGAAACACCATATATTTT. Protein sequence: CASSQDPTGSSGNTIYF.